These T cell receptor beta chains were read from a single sample in a study of T cell clones after liver transplantation. Their antigen targets remain unknown. Assay used: immunoSEQ multiplex PCR; TCRdb lists only in-frame clones, some missing. This table has thousands of clones, 30% to 40% appearing once. Material for sequencing was CD8+ T cells from cultured PBMCs. These receptors were obtained from a human patient who received a liver transplant. Some T cells may have originated in the graft donor. The CDR3 runs from the conserved cysteine through the conserved F or W. The D gene is left open where the match is weak. Clone sizes are given selectively: once, few, many, or a class where the clone is expanded.

j_call | v_call | d_call | clone_size | cdr3_aa | cdr3_nt
TRBJ2-3 | TRBV7-9 | TRBD2 | - | CASSDGLAGAADTQYF | TGTGCCAGCAGCGATGGACTAGCGGGGGCGGCAGATACGCAGTATTTT
TRBJ1-1 | TRBV5-6 | - | medium-sized | CASSLGGGTEAFF | TGTGCCAGCAGCTTGGGGGGCGGCACTGAAGCTTTCTTT
TRBJ2-2 | TRBV6-1 | - | - | CASWGVSNTGELFF | TGTGCCAGCTGGGGAGTCTCGAACACCGGGGAGCTGTTTTTT
TRBJ2-5 | TRBV28 | - | - | CASSGVQETQYF | TGTGCCAGCAGCGGCGTTCAAGAGACCCAGTACTTC
TRBJ2-1 | TRBV29-1 | - | - | CSVQGSGRYNEQFF | TGCAGCGTCCAAGGGTCGGGCCGTTACAATGAGCAGTTCTTC
TRBJ2-1 | TRBV9 | TRBD2 | large | CASSGGLGGSYNEQFF | TGTGCCAGCAGCGGAGGTCTAGGCGGGAGCTACAATGAGCAGTTCTTC
TRBJ1-2 | TRBV5-1 | TRBD1 | medium-sized | CASRLGQGAIGYTF | TGCGCCAGCAGACTAGGACAGGGGGCGATTGGCTACACCTTC
TRBJ1-4 | TRBV27 | - | medium-sized | CASSAGRILNEKLFF | TGTGCCAGCAGTGCGGGACGGATACTTAATGAAAAACTGTTTTTT
TRBJ2-5 | TRBV29-1 | TRBD1 | - | CSVGTGEIETQHF | TGCAGCGTTGGGACAGGGGAAATAGAGACCCAGCACTTC
TRBJ2-6 | TRBV19 | TRBD1 | medium-sized | CASTTRLLGTGGSGANVLTF | TGTGCCAGTACGACTCGTCTACTAGGTACAGGGGGCTCTGGGGCCAACGTCCTGACTTTC
TRBJ2-7 | TRBV28 | TRBD1 | - | CASSDPGQGIYEQYF | TGTGCCAGCAGCGATCCGGGACAGGGGATATACGAGCAGTACTTC
TRBJ1-5 | TRBV9 | - | medium-sized | CASSVGGGNQPQHF | TGTGCCAGCAGCGTAGGTGGGGGAAATCAGCCCCAGCATTTT
TRBJ2-7 | TRBV25-1 | - | few | CASSEPGRPYEQYF | TGTGCCAGCAGTGAACCGGGGAGACCCTACGAGCAGTACTTC
TRBJ1-5 | TRBV4-1 | - | large | CASSQVGRGQPQHF | TGCGCCAGCAGCCAAGTGGGGAGGGGCCAGCCCCAGCATTTT
TRBJ1-2 | TRBV27 | - | - | CASSPSGGSTYGYTF | TGTGCCAGCAGCCCCTCGGGGGGGTCGACCTATGGCTACACCTTC
TRBJ2-7 | TRBV2 | - | - | CASSWGAGNEQYF | TGTGCCAGCAGCTGGGGCGCGGGGAACGAGCAGTACTTC
TRBJ2-7 | TRBV7-8 | - | large | CASSFGFDSSYEQYF | TGTGCCAGCAGCTTCGGTTTCGATAGCTCCTACGAGCAGTACTTC
TRBJ2-1 | TRBV9 | TRBD2 | few | CASSAEPGLDGYEQFF | TGTGCCAGCAGCGCCGAGCCGGGACTAGACGGGTATGAGCAGTTCTTC
TRBJ2-3 | TRBV4-1 | - | - | CASSHMDGGSTDTQYF | TGCGCCAGCAGCCATATGGACGGAGGGAGCACAGATACGCAGTATTTT
TRBJ2-7 | TRBV4-2 | - | - | CASSVGLTYEQYF | TGTGCCAGCAGCGTTGGACTAACCTACGAGCAGTACTTC
TRBJ1-1 | TRBV6-1 | - | few | CASSAKQGWGNSEAFF | TGTGCCAGCAGTGCAAAACAGGGCTGGGGAAATTCTGAAGCTTTCTTT
TRBJ1-1 | TRBV6-5 | - | medium-sized | CASSYSSYTEAFF | TGTGCCAGCAGTTACTCGAGCTACACTGAAGCTTTCTTT
TRBJ2-7 | TRBV27 | - | medium-sized | CASSLGGPYYEQYF | TGTGCCAGCAGTTTAGGCGGGCCCTACTACGAGCAGTACTTC
TRBJ2-7 | TRBV27 | TRBD1 | few | CASSLTGPSYEQYF | TGTGCCAGCAGTCTGACAGGGCCCTCCTACGAGCAGTACTTC
TRBJ2-1 | TRBV13 | TRBD1 | large | CASSFGQGPYNEQFF | TGTGCCAGCAGCTTCGGACAGGGGCCCTACAATGAGCAGTTCTTC
TRBJ2-7 | TRBV19 | TRBD2 | - | CASSISLAGAYEQYF | TGTGCCAGTAGTATTAGCCTAGCGGGAGCCTACGAGCAGTACTTC
TRBJ2-7 | TRBV7-3 | - | - | CASSQGLPYEQYF | TGCGCCAGCAGCCAAGGGTTGCCCTACGAGCAGTACTTC
TRBJ2-3 | TRBV30 | - | few | CAWSVAAYTDTQYF | TGTGCCTGGAGTGTAGCGGCCTACACAGATACGCAGTATTTT
TRBJ2-7 | TRBV4-3 | - | large | CASSPYTGFSYEQYF | TGCGCCAGCAGTCCTTATACCGGGTTCTCCTACGAGCAGTACTTC
TRBJ2-7 | TRBV6-1 | - | large | CASSEWAIESSYEQYF | TGTGCCAGCAGTGAATGGGCTATAGAGAGCTCCTACGAGCAGTACTTC
TRBJ2-1 | TRBV7-8 | - | - | CASSLHDSSGGNEQFF | TGTGCCAGCAGCCTCCACGACAGCTCAGGAGGCAATGAGCAGTTCTTC
TRBJ2-7 | TRBV6-5 | - | medium-sized | CASSSQGPSYEQYF | TGTGCCAGCAGCTCACAGGGACCCTCCTACGAGCAGTACTTC
TRBJ1-1 | TRBV7-9 | - | once | CASSFLVDGNTEAFF | TGTGCCAGCAGCTTTCTAGTGGACGGGAACACTGAAGCTTTCTTT
TRBJ1-1 | TRBV21-1 | - | - | CASRSTIATQIRTEAFF | TGTGCCAGCAGGAGCACCATAGCTACACAAATTCGCACTGAAGCTTTCTTT
TRBJ2-1 | TRBV28 | TRBD1 | few | CASTSDREEYNEQFF | TGTGCCAGCACCTCCGACAGGGAAGAGTACAATGAGCAGTTCTTC
TRBJ2-7 | TRBV19 | TRBD2 | - | CASSSGREGAPYEQYF | TGTGCCAGTTCATCGGGGCGGGAGGGGGCCCCCTACGAGCAGTACTTC
TRBJ1-4 | TRBV28 | - | medium-sized | CASTPLRGKLFF | TGTGCCAGCACCCCCCTGAGAGGAAAACTGTTTTTT
TRBJ2-7 | TRBV9 | TRBD2 | few | CASSAHLAGSSYEQYF | TGTGCCAGCAGCGCCCATTTAGCGGGAAGCTCCTACGAGCAGTACTTC
TRBJ1-2 | TRBV7-9 | - | medium-sized | CASSFGGAGNYGYTF | TGTGCCAGCAGCTTCGGGGGCGCGGGAAACTATGGCTACACCTTC
TRBJ2-7 | TRBV5-6 | TRBD1 | few | CASSLGDRGREQYF | TGTGCCAGCAGCTTAGGGGACAGGGGGCGCGAGCAGTACTTC
TRBJ1-6 | TRBV9 | - | - | CASSVGSSYNSPLHF | TGTGCCAGCAGCGTAGGCAGCTCCTATAATTCACCCCTCCACTTT
TRBJ2-7 | TRBV15 | TRBD2 | few | CATSGLAGESAYEQYF | TGTGCCACCAGCGGATTAGCGGGAGAGTCGGCTTACGAGCAGTACTTC
TRBJ1-1 | TRBV28 | - | medium-sized | CASSSPFIGVNTEAFF | TGTGCCAGCAGTTCGCCGTTTATAGGGGTAAACACTGAAGCTTTCTTT
TRBJ2-7 | TRBV27 | - | - | CASSLLGGGKGYEQYF | TGTGCCAGCAGTTTACTCGGGGGCGGGAAGGGCTACGAGCAGTACTTC
TRBJ2-7 | TRBV9 | TRBD1 | few | CASSYGTVSYEQYF | TGTGCCAGCAGCTACGGGACAGTATCCTACGAGCAGTACTTC
TRBJ2-5 | TRBV5-4 | - | - | CASSSTQGRETQYF | TGTGCCAGCAGCTCCACCCAAGGACGGGAGACCCAGTACTTC
TRBJ1-5 | TRBV27 | - | medium-sized | CASSFDRGNQPQHF | TGTGCCAGCAGTTTTGATCGGGGCAATCAGCCCCAGCATTTT
TRBJ1-2 | TRBV27 | - | - | CASTSTAGNYGYTF | TGTGCCAGCACCTCAACGGCAGGAAACTATGGCTACACCTTC
TRBJ2-3 | TRBV2 | - | once | CASSQGIADTQYF | TGTGCCAGCTCTCAGGGGATAGCAGATACGCAGTATTTT
TRBJ2-7 | TRBV27 | - | large | CASSLGQTYEQYF | TGTGCCAGCAGTTTAGGACAGACCTACGAGCAGTACTTC
TRBJ1-5 | TRBV6-1 | - | - | CASSSGTLGNQPQHF | TGTGCCAGCAGCTCGGGTACCCTGGGCAATCAGCCCCAGCATTTT
TRBJ2-6 | TRBV29-1 | - | medium-sized | CSVEGWGPGANVLTF | TGCAGCGTTGAGGGGTGGGGGCCTGGGGCCAACGTCCTGACTTTC
TRBJ2-1 | TRBV6-1 | - | - | CASSEWEATRGNEQFF | TGTGCCAGCAGTGAATGGGAGGCCACGAGGGGAAATGAGCAGTTCTTC
TRBJ2-7 | TRBV27 | TRBD1 | large | CASSFDRGSSEQYF | TGTGCCAGCAGTTTCGACAGGGGCTCCTCCGAGCAGTACTTC
TRBJ1-2 | TRBV27 | TRBD1 | once | CASSLSDRGWNGYTF | TGTGCCAGCAGTTTATCGGACAGGGGGTGGAATGGCTACACCTTC
TRBJ2-7 | TRBV5-1 | - | medium-sized | CASSLDGAYEQYF | TGCGCCAGCAGCTTAGACGGTGCCTACGAGCAGTACTTC
TRBJ2-3 | TRBV28 | - | few | CASSLPTDTQYF | TGTGCCAGCAGTTTACCCACAGATACGCAGTATTTT
TRBJ1-1 | TRBV11-2 | - | - | CASSSQGWRSTEAFF | TGTGCCAGCAGCTCACAGGGTTGGAGAAGCACTGAAGCTTTCTTT
TRBJ2-7 | TRBV27 | - | - | CASSLVGGTENYEQYF | TGTGCCAGCAGTTTGGTTGGAGGGACAGAGAACTACGAGCAGTACTTC
TRBJ2-7 | TRBV28 | TRBD1 | medium-sized | CASSLVPGGYEQYF | TGTGCCAGCAGTTTAGTCCCAGGGGGCTACGAGCAGTACTTC